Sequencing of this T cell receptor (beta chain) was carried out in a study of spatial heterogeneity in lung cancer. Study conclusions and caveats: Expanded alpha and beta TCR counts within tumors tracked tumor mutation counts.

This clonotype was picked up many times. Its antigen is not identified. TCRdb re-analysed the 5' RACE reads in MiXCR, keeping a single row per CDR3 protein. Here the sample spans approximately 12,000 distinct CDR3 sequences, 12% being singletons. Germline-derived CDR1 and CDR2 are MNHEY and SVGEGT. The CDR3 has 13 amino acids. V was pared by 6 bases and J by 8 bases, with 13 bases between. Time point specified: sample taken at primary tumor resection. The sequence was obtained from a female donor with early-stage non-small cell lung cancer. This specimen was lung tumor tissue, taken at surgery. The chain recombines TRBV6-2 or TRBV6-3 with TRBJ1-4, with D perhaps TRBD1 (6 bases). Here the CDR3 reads CASRSNRVEKLFF. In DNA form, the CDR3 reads TGTGCCAGCAGATCGAACAGGGTCGAAAAACTGTTTTTT.